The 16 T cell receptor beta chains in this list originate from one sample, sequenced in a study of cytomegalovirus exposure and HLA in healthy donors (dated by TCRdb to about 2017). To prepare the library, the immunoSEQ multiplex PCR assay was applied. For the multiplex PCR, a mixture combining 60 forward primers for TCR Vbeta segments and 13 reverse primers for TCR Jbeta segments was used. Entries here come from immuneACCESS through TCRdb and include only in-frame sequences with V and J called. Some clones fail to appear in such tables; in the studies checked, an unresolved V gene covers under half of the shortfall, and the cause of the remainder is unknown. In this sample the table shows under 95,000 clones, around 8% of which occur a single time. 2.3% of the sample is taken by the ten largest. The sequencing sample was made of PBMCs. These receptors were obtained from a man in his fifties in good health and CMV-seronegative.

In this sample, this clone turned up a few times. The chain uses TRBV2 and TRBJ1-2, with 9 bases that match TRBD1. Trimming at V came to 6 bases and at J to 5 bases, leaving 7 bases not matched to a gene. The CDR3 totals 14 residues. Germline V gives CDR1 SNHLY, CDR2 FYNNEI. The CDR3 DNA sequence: TGTGCCAGCAGCGTACAGGGGGCAGAATATGGCTACACCTTC. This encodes CASSVQGAEYGYTF. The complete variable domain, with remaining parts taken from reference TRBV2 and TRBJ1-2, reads EPEVTQTPSHQVTQMGQEVILRCVPISNHLYFYWYRQILGQKVEFLVSFYNNEISEKSEIFDDQFSVERPDGSNFTLKIRSTKLEDSAMYFCASSVQGAEYGYTFGSGTRLTVV.

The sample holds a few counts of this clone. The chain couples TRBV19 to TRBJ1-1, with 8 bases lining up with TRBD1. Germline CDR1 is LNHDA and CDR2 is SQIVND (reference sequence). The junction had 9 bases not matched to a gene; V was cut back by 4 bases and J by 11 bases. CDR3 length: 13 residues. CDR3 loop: CASSTPGTGRAFF. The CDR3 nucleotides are TGTGCCAGTAGTACCCCCGGGACAGGCCGCGCTTTCTTT.

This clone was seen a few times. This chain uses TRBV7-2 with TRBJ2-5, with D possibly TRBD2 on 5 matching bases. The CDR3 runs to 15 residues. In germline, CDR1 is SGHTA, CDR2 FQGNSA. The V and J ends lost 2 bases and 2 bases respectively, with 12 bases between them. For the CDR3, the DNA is TGTGCCAGCAGCTTATGGTCCGGGAAGCAAGAGACCCAGTACTTC. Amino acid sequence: CASSLWSGKQETQYF.

Written as DNA, the CDR3 is TGTGCCAGCAGCGTTAGGACAGGTCAGCTGTTTTTT. As protein: CASSVRTGQLFF. This chain joins TRBV9 and TRBJ2-2, with 7 bases lining up with TRBD1. The CDR3 consists of 12 residues. V shed 2 bases, J shed 12 bases, and the junction held 4 bases outside the gene matches. From germline, CDR1 is SGDLS and CDR2 YYNGEE.

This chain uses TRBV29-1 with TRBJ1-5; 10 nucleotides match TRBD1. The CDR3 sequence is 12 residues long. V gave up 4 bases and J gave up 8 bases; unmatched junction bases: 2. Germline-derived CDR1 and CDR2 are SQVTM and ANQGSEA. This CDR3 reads CSVGDRGEPQHF. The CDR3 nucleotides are TGCAGCGTTGGGGACAGGGGAGAGCCCCAGCATTTT. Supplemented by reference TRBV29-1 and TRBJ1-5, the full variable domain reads SAVISQKPSRDICQRGTSLTIQCQVDSQVTMMFWYRQQPGQSLTLIATANQGSEATYESGFVIDKFPISRPNLTFSTLTVSNMSPEDSSIYLCSVGDRGEPQHFGDGTRLSIL.

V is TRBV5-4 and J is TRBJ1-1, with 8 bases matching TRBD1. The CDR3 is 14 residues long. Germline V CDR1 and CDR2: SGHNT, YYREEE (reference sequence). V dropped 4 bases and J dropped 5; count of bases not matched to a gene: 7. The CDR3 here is CASSKDRAKTEAFF. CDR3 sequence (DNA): TGTGCCAGCAGCAAGGACAGGGCTAAAACTGAAGCTTTCTTT.

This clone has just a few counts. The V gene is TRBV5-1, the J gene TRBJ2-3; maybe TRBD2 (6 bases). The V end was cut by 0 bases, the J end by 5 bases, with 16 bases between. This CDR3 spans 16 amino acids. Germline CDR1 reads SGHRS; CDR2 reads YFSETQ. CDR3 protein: CASSLGLAPIEDTQYF. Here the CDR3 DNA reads TGCGCCAGCAGCTTGGGCCTAGCGCCTATAGAAGATACGCAGTATTTT. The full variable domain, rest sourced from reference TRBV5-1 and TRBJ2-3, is KAGVTQTPRYLIKTRGQQVTLSCSPISGHRSVSWYQQTPGQGLQFLFEYFSETQRNKGNFPGRFSGRQFSNSRSEMNVSTLELGDSALYLCASSLGLAPIEDTQYFGPGTRLTVL.

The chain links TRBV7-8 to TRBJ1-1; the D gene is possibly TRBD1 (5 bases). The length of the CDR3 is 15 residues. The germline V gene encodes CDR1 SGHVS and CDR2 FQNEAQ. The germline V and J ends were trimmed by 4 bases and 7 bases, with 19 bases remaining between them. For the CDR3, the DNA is TGTGCCAGCAGCTCAAGGGGCCCAACCTTGGGTGAAGCTTTCTTT. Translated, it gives CASSSRGPTLGEAFF.

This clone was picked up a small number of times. CDR3 region: CASSLSSGRFQPQHF. The CDR3 nucleotides read TGTGCCAGCAGTCTTTCAAGTGGGAGGTTCCAGCCCCAGCATTTT. The genes are TRBV6-1 and TRBJ1-5; D is unresolved. Trimming cost V 5 bases and J 7 bases, with 18 bases left between them. The CDR3 loop spans 15 amino acids. Germline CDR1 MNHNS, CDR2 SASEGT.

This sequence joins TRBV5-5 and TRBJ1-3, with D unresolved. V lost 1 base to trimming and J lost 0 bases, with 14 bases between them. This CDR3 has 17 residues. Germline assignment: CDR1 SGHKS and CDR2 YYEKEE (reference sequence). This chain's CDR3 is CASSLSPRGDSGNTIYF. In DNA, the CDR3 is TGTGCCAGCAGCTTGTCCCCCCGAGGCGACTCTGGAAACACCATATATTTT. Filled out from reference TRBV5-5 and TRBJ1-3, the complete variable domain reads DAGVTQSPTHLIKTRGQQVTLRCSPISGHKSVSWYQQVLGQGPQFIFQYYEKEERGRGNFPDRFSARQFPNYSSELNVNALLLGDSALYLCASSLSPRGDSGNTIYFGEGSWLTVV.

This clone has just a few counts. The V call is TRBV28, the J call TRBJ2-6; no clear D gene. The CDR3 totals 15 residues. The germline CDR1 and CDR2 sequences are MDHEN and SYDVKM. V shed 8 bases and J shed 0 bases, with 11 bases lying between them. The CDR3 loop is CASLSPSSGANVLTF. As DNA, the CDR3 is TGTGCCAGCCTCTCCCCGAGCTCTGGGGCCAACGTCCTGACTTTC. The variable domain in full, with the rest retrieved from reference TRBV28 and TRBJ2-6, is DVKVTQSSRYLVKRTGEKVFLECVQDMDHENMFWYRQDPGLGLRLIYFSYDVKMKEKGDIPEGYSVSREKKERFSLILESASTNQTSMYLCASLSPSSGANVLTFGAGSRLTVL.

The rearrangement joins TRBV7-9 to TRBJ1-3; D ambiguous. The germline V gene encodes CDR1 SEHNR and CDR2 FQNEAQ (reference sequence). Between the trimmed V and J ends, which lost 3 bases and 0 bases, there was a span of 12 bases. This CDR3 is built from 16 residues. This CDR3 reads CASSFPRGYSGNTIYF. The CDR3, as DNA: TGTGCCAGCAGCTTCCCCCGCGGGTACTCTGGAAACACCATATATTTT.

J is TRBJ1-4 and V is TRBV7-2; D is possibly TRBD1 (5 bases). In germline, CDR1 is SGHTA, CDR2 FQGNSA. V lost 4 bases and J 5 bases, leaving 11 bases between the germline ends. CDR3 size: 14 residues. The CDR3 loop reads CASSSWGENEKLFF. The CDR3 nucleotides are TGTGCCAGCAGCTCGTGGGGGGAAAATGAAAAACTGTTTTTT.

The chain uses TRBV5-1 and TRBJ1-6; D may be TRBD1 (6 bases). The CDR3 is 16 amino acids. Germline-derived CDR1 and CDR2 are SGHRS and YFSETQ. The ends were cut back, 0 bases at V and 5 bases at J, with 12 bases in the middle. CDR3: CASSLDGGANNSPLHF. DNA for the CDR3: TGCGCCAGCAGCTTGGATGGGGGGGCTAATAATTCACCCCTCCACTTT.

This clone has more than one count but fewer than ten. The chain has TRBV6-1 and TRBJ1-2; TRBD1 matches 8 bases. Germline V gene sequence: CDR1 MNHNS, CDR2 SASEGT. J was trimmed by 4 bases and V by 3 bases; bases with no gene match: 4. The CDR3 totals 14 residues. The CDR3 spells CASSDADRGYGYTF. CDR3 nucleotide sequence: TGTGCCAGCAGTGACGCTGACAGGGGCTATGGCTACACCTTC.

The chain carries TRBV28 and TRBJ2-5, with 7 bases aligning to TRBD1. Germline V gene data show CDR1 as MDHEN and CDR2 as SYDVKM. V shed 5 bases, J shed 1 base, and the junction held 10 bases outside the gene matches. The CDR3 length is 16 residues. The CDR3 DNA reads TGTGCCAGCAGTACACCAGGACAGGCCCTCCAAGAGACCCAGTACTTC. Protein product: CASSTPGQALQETQYF.